A selection of T cell receptor beta chains follows, all from one sample in a study of blood T cell repertoires in COVID-19. Sequencing used immunoSEQ multiplex PCR; TCRdb keeps in-frame clones, though not all of them. The sample holds some 30,000 clones; around 90% are singletons and the top ten take 1.5% to 2%. The sequenced material came from peripheral blood. Receptors were obtained from a man in his fifties or sixties with active or convalescent COVID-19. The CDR3 runs from the conserved cysteine through the conserved F or W. Each record gives: V gene, J gene, D gene, clone size, CDR3 protein, CDR3 DNA. The D gene is left open where the match is weak. Expanded clones get a size class; other rows say once, few or many, or leave the size out.

v_gene: TRBV6-5
j_gene: TRBJ1-3
d_gene: -
abundance: once
CDR3aa: CASSYSGVVAGNTIYF
CDR3nt: TGTGCCAGCAGTTACTCCGGGGTAGTAGCTGGAAACACCATATATTTT

v_gene: TRBV11-2
j_gene: TRBJ2-1
d_gene: -
abundance: -
CDR3aa: CASSLAPWSDYNEQFF
CDR3nt: TGTGCCAGCAGCTTAGCCCCTTGGAGCGACTACAATGAGCAGTTCTTC

v_gene: TRBV7-9
j_gene: TRBJ1-3
d_gene: -
abundance: -
CDR3aa: CASSLSGSGNTIYF
CDR3nt: TGTGCCAGCAGCTTATCGGGTTCAGGAAACACCATATATTTT

v_gene: TRBV7-2
j_gene: TRBJ1-5
d_gene: -
abundance: -
CDR3aa: CASSLGIGGRQPQHF
CDR3nt: TGTGCCAGCAGCTTAGGTATCGGGGGTAGACAGCCCCAGCATTTT

v_gene: TRBV30
j_gene: TRBJ2-7
d_gene: TRBD2
abundance: -
CDR3aa: CAWSVFLAGGPYEQYF
CDR3nt: TGTGCCTGGAGTGTCTTCCTAGCGGGAGGCCCCTACGAGCAGTACTTC

v_gene: TRBV19
j_gene: TRBJ1-2
d_gene: -
abundance: -
CDR3aa: CASRGGSFDGYTF
CDR3nt: TGTGCCAGTAGGGGGGGATCCTTTGATGGCTACACCTTC

v_gene: TRBV19
j_gene: TRBJ1-5
d_gene: -
abundance: -
CDR3aa: CASRPSTGASNQPQHF
CDR3nt: TGTGCCAGTAGGCCCTCGACAGGCGCTAGCAATCAGCCCCAGCATTTT

v_gene: TRBV4-2
j_gene: TRBJ2-2
d_gene: TRBD2
abundance: -
CDR3aa: CASSPIAGGLAGELFF
CDR3nt: TGTGCCAGCAGCCCGATAGCGGGAGGGCTGGCCGGGGAGCTGTTTTTT

v_gene: TRBV28
j_gene: TRBJ2-2
d_gene: -
abundance: -
CDR3aa: CASSLGGTGELFF
CDR3nt: TGTGCCAGCAGTTTGGGGGGTACCGGGGAGCTGTTTTTT

v_gene: TRBV6-5
j_gene: TRBJ1-3
d_gene: TRBD1
abundance: -
CDR3aa: CASRQTGGGNTIYF
CDR3nt: TGTGCCAGCAGGCAAACAGGGGGTGGAAACACCATATATTTT

v_gene: TRBV6-5
j_gene: TRBJ2-5
d_gene: TRBD2
abundance: -
CDR3aa: CASSPGGDPLETQYF
CDR3nt: TGTGCCAGCAGTCCTGGGGGGGACCCGCTGGAGACCCAGTACTTC

v_gene: TRBV7-9
j_gene: TRBJ2-3
d_gene: TRBD2
abundance: -
CDR3aa: CASSLSSGTDTQYF
CDR3nt: TGTGCCAGCAGCTTATCCAGCGGGACGGATACGCAGTATTTT

v_gene: TRBV5-6
j_gene: TRBJ2-1
d_gene: TRBD1
abundance: few
CDR3aa: CASSLADRGIYNEQFF
CDR3nt: TGTGCCAGCAGCTTGGCTGACAGGGGCATATACAATGAGCAGTTCTTC

v_gene: TRBV7-2
j_gene: TRBJ1-5
d_gene: -
abundance: -
CDR3aa: CASSLDRSQPQHF
CDR3nt: TGTGCCAGCAGCTTAGACAGGTCTCAGCCCCAGCATTTT

v_gene: TRBV4-1
j_gene: TRBJ1-2
d_gene: -
abundance: -
CDR3aa: CASSQVTVGLGGYTF
CDR3nt: TGCGCCAGCAGCCAAGTTACAGTGGGTCTGGGTGGCTACACCTTC

v_gene: TRBV7-6
j_gene: TRBJ1-1
d_gene: TRBD1
abundance: -
CDR3aa: CASSFNRGTGSTEAFF
CDR3nt: TGTGCCAGCAGCTTCAATAGGGGGACAGGGTCGACTGAAGCTTTCTTT

v_gene: TRBV5-5
j_gene: TRBJ2-7
d_gene: TRBD1
abundance: -
CDR3aa: CASSRQGGEYEQYF
CDR3nt: TGTGCCAGCAGCCGACAGGGGGGAGAGTACGAGCAGTACTTC

v_gene: TRBV5-3
j_gene: TRBJ1-3
d_gene: -
abundance: -
CDR3aa: CARSLDLESSGNTIYF
CDR3nt: TGTGCCAGAAGCTTGGATCTGGAGAGCTCTGGAAACACCATATATTTT

v_gene: TRBV11-2
j_gene: TRBJ2-1
d_gene: TRBD2
abundance: -
CDR3aa: CASSFHLAGGYNEQFF
CDR3nt: TGTGCCAGCAGCTTCCATCTAGCGGGAGGATACAATGAGCAGTTCTTC

v_gene: TRBV7-9
j_gene: TRBJ2-1
d_gene: TRBD2
abundance: -
CDR3aa: CASSWAGVRYNEQFF
CDR3nt: TGTGCCAGCAGCTGGGCGGGAGTTCGGTACAATGAGCAGTTCTTC

v_gene: TRBV13
j_gene: TRBJ2-6
d_gene: TRBD2
abundance: -
CDR3aa: CASLSEGLAAGANVLTF
CDR3nt: TGTGCCAGCCTATCGGAGGGACTAGCAGCGGGGGCCAACGTCCTGACTTTC

v_gene: TRBV7-2
j_gene: TRBJ2-2
d_gene: -
abundance: -
CDR3aa: CASSLEGANTGKLFF
CDR3nt: TGTGCCAGCAGCTTAGAAGGAGCGAACACCGGGAAGCTGTTTTTT

v_gene: TRBV29-1
j_gene: TRBJ1-2
d_gene: -
abundance: -
CDR3aa: CSGGGRVKGYTF
CDR3nt: TGCAGCGGTGGGGGCAGGGTAAAGGGCTACACCTTC

v_gene: TRBV24-1
j_gene: TRBJ2-7
d_gene: -
abundance: -
CDR3aa: CATSRAGDSTYEQYF
CDR3nt: TGTGCCACCAGTCGGGCCGGAGACAGTACCTACGAGCAGTACTTC

v_gene: TRBV7-8
j_gene: TRBJ1-2
d_gene: -
abundance: -
CDR3aa: CASSLGAGGYTF
CDR3nt: TGTGCCAGCAGCTTAGGTGCGGGGGGCTACACCTTC

v_gene: TRBV6-5
j_gene: TRBJ1-6
d_gene: TRBD1
abundance: -
CDR3aa: CASSLTGESPLHF
CDR3nt: TGTGCCAGCAGCTTGACAGGGGAATCACCCCTCCACTTT

v_gene: TRBV7-8
j_gene: TRBJ1-4
d_gene: -
abundance: once
CDR3aa: CASSSGTRHEKLFF
CDR3nt: TGTGCCAGCAGCTCCGGGACTCGTCATGAAAAACTGTTTTTT

v_gene: TRBV21-1
j_gene: TRBJ2-4
d_gene: -
abundance: -
CDR3aa: CASNHRDDIQYF
CDR3nt: TGTGCCAGCAACCACAGGGATGACATTCAGTACTTC

v_gene: TRBV28
j_gene: TRBJ2-7
d_gene: TRBD2
abundance: -
CDR3aa: CASSFGAGQMPTYEQYF
CDR3nt: TGTGCCAGCAGTTTCGGAGCGGGGCAAATGCCCACCTACGAGCAGTACTTC

v_gene: TRBV12-2
j_gene: TRBJ2-1
d_gene: -
abundance: -
CDR3aa: CASRYPTSGRVYNEQFF
CDR3nt: TGTGCAAGTCGCTACCCGACTAGCGGGAGGGTTTACAATGAGCAGTTCTTC

v_gene: TRBV4-3
j_gene: TRBJ2-7
d_gene: TRBD2
abundance: -
CDR3aa: CASSQTGTSDYEQYF
CDR3nt: TGCGCCAGCAGCCAAACCGGGACTAGCGACTACGAGCAGTACTTC

v_gene: TRBV4-3
j_gene: TRBJ2-7
d_gene: -
abundance: once
CDR3aa: CASSRRDTSSYEQYF
CDR3nt: TGCGCCAGCAGCCGCCGGGACACGAGCTCCTACGAGCAGTACTTC

v_gene: TRBV6-6
j_gene: TRBJ2-2
d_gene: -
abundance: -
CDR3aa: CASRAGTLFTGELFF
CDR3nt: TGTGCCAGCAGAGCCGGGACTCTCTTCACCGGGGAGCTGTTTTTT

v_gene: TRBV4-2
j_gene: TRBJ2-3
d_gene: -
abundance: -
CDR3aa: CASSQVLRGTDTQYF
CDR3nt: TGTGCCAGCAGCCAAGTCCTTCGCGGCACAGATACGCAGTATTTT

v_gene: TRBV21-1
j_gene: TRBJ2-1
d_gene: -
abundance: once
CDR3aa: CASSIPGTGGWNEQFF
CDR3nt: TGTGCCAGCAGCATCCCCGGGACAGGGGGCTGGAATGAGCAGTTCTTC

v_gene: TRBV6-5
j_gene: TRBJ2-1
d_gene: TRBD2
abundance: -
CDR3aa: CASSRREAGGQFF
CDR3nt: TGTGCCAGCAGTCGGCGGGAGGCGGGTGGGCAGTTCTTC

v_gene: TRBV7-6
j_gene: TRBJ2-5
d_gene: -
abundance: -
CDR3aa: CASRVGGGSETQYF
CDR3nt: TGTGCCAGCAGAGTAGGGGGGGGATCAGAGACCCAGTACTTC

v_gene: TRBV6-2/TRBV6-3
j_gene: TRBJ2-2
d_gene: TRBD2
abundance: -
CDR3aa: CASSRLAGGPGELFF
CDR3nt: TGTGCCAGCAGTAGACTAGCGGGAGGCCCCGGGGAGCTGTTTTTT

v_gene: TRBV5-1
j_gene: TRBJ2-3
d_gene: TRBD2
abundance: -
CDR3aa: CASSPPHAGGTRGTDTQYF
CDR3nt: TGCGCCAGCAGCCCACCCCATGCGGGAGGCACACGTGGCACAGATACGCAGTATTTT

v_gene: TRBV11-2
j_gene: TRBJ2-1
d_gene: -
abundance: once
CDR3aa: CASSLQAFSYNEQFF
CDR3nt: TGTGCCAGCAGCCTGCAGGCTTTCTCCTACAATGAGCAGTTCTTC

v_gene: TRBV7-2
j_gene: TRBJ2-1
d_gene: TRBD2
abundance: once
CDR3aa: CASSFPSGSVSYNEQFF
CDR3nt: TGTGCCAGCAGCTTCCCTAGCGGAAGCGTTTCCTACAATGAGCAGTTCTTC

v_gene: TRBV5-4
j_gene: TRBJ2-2
d_gene: TRBD1
abundance: -
CDR3aa: CASSLVQGDTGELFF
CDR3nt: TGTGCCAGCAGCTTGGTACAGGGGGACACCGGGGAGCTGTTTTTT

v_gene: TRBV19
j_gene: TRBJ2-3
d_gene: TRBD2
abundance: -
CDR3aa: CASSMGASGSLSDTQYF
CDR3nt: TGTGCCAGTAGTATGGGGGCGAGCGGGAGTCTGTCTGATACGCAGTATTTT

v_gene: TRBV6-5
j_gene: TRBJ2-3
d_gene: TRBD2
abundance: once
CDR3aa: CASSSGGWTDTQYF
CDR3nt: TGTGCCAGCAGTAGCGGGGGTTGGACAGATACGCAGTATTTT

v_gene: TRBV5-5
j_gene: TRBJ2-5
d_gene: TRBD2
abundance: -
CDR3aa: CATGYGLAGEEETQYF
CDR3nt: TGTGCCACTGGTTATGGACTAGCGGGAGAAGAAGAGACCCAGTACTTC

v_gene: TRBV5-1
j_gene: TRBJ1-3
d_gene: -
abundance: -
CDR3aa: CASSEDTNSGNTIYF
CDR3nt: TGCGCCAGCAGCGAGGACACTAACTCTGGAAACACCATATATTTT

v_gene: TRBV29-1
j_gene: TRBJ2-7
d_gene: -
abundance: -
CDR3aa: CSVDFPPGSYEQYF
CDR3nt: TGCAGCGTTGATTTTCCACCGGGCTCCTACGAGCAGTACTTC

v_gene: TRBV28
j_gene: TRBJ1-5
d_gene: -
abundance: -
CDR3aa: CASSAWEGVSNQPQHF
CDR3nt: TGTGCCAGCAGCGCATGGGAGGGCGTGAGCAATCAGCCCCAGCATTTT